This TCR beta chain originates from a study of T-cell memory formation after mild COVID-19. TCRdb itself ran the 5' RACE reads through MiXCR, one entry per CDR3 protein. The sample lists a few hundred thousand distinct CDR3 sequences; 13% to 15% were seen once. Germline V gives CDR1 SGHTA, CDR2 FQGTGA. The germline V and J ends were trimmed by 2 bases and 2 bases, with 11 bases remaining between them. The CDR3 sequence is 15 residues long. The table lists this clonotype with a few counts. Its target is unknown. Study-wide points: Pre-infection memory harbored some responding clones, suggesting cross-reactive memory joined.

Sequenced sample: PBMCs or a T cell subset sorted from them (not recorded which). The clonotype comes from a man between 18 and 29 years old who had mild COVID-19 (a few samples of this study predate the infection). Cell type and time point are not known. V is TRBV7-3 and J is TRBJ2-3; perhaps TRBD2 as D (6 bases). The chain's CDR3 is CASSLWGVSTDTQYF. Written as DNA, the CDR3 is TGTGCCAGCAGCTTATGGGGGGTATCCACAGATACGCAGTATTTT.